A selection of T cell receptor beta chains follows, all from one sample in a study of T cells after yellow fever vaccination. TCRdb processed the 5' RACE reads anew with MiXCR; each CDR3 protein has one entry. The data show 450,000 to 650,000 distinct CDR3 sequences, roughly a fifth seen once. Sequencing was performed on PBMCs, taken 20 to 25 days after the first yellow fever vaccination. The receptor source for this set is a man between 18 and 29 years old who received the YFV17D yellow fever vaccine. Both conserved end residues are part of each CDR3. D genes are given only for firm matches. Clone sizes are given selectively: once, few, many, or a class where the clone is expanded.

J | V | D | size | DNA | CDR3
TRBJ2-5 | TRBV7-9 | NA | NA | TGTGCCAGCAGCTTAGTGATGCAAGAGACCCAGTACTTC | CASSLVMQETQYF
TRBJ2-2 | TRBV6-2/TRBV6-3 | NA | NA | TGTGCCAGCAGCGTCAGTACGAACACCGGGGAGCTGTTTTTT | CASSVSTNTGELFF
TRBJ2-3 | TRBV6-2/TRBV6-3 | NA | NA | TGTGCCAGCAGTTACCGGGGCACAGATACGCAGTATTTT | CASSYRGTDTQYF
TRBJ1-2 | TRBV7-2 | TRBD1 | few | TGTGCCAGCAGCTTAAACAGGGGGCTGAACTATGGCTACACCTTC | CASSLNRGLNYGYTF
TRBJ1-1 | TRBV5-1 | NA | many | TGCGCCAGCAGCTTGCTCGACGGTAGTTACACTGAAGCTTTCTTT | CASSLLDGSYTEAFF
TRBJ2-4 | TRBV7-8 | NA | few | TGTGCCAGCAGCACAGTAGCCAAAAACATTCAGTACTTC | CASSTVAKNIQYF
TRBJ2-3 | TRBV4-2 | TRBD1 | NA | TGTGCCAGCAGCCTTAAAACAGGGGGTAATACGCAGTATTTT | CASSLKTGGNTQYF
TRBJ2-1 | TRBV7-2 | TRBD1 | few | TGTGCCAGCAGCTTAGAGCCAGGGGGCAATGAGCAGTTCTTC | CASSLEPGGNEQFF
TRBJ2-1 | TRBV6-5 | NA | few | TGTGCCAGCAGTTACGGCCACGGTCGGAATGAGCAGTTCTTC | CASSYGHGRNEQFF
TRBJ1-6 | TRBV4-3 | NA | few | TGCGCCAGCAGCCAGAATCCTAGCGGGGCTAATTCACCCCTCCACTTT | CASSQNPSGANSPLHF
TRBJ1-1 | TRBV11-2 | NA | NA | TGTGCCAGCAGCTTAGATGCAGGGAGGACTGAAGCTTTCTTT | CASSLDAGRTEAFF
TRBJ1-6 | TRBV11-2 | TRBD1 | NA | TGTGCCAGCAGCTTAGCGGACAGGGATCACTCACCCCTCCACTTT | CASSLADRDHSPLHF
TRBJ1-1 | TRBV30 | NA | NA | TGTGCCTGGAGTGTATGGGTTGGGACTGAAGCTTTCTTT | CAWSVWVGTEAFF
TRBJ2-2 | TRBV28 | TRBD1 | few | TGTGCCAGCAGTTCCTCCGGGACAGCCTTTTTTGGCGGGGAGCTGTTTTTT | CASSSSGTAFFGGELFF
TRBJ1-5 | TRBV5-5 | NA | NA | TGTGCCAGCAGCGAAGTTGGGGTAATGGAGCCCCAGCATTTT | CASSEVGVMEPQHF
TRBJ2-3 | TRBV23-1 | TRBD2 | NA | TGCGCCAGCTCGGAGCGGGGGCCAGGCACAGATACGCAGTATTTT | CASSERGPGTDTQYF
TRBJ2-1 | TRBV5-1 | TRBD2 | many | TGCGCCAGCAGCTCCCGTGGAGGTGCTAGCGGGACCTACAATGAGCAGTTCTTC | CASSSRGGASGTYNEQFF
TRBJ2-5 | TRBV11-2 | TRBD2 | few | TGTGCCAGCAGCTTAAGAACTAGCGGGGGGCCACTTCAAGAGACCCAGTACTTC | CASSLRTSGGPLQETQYF
TRBJ1-5 | TRBV10-3 | NA | NA | TGTGCCATCAGTGGAGGCGGGGGCAACACAGATACGCAGCATTTT | CAISGGGGNTDTQHF
TRBJ2-1 | TRBV7-9 | TRBD2 | NA | TGTGCCAGCAGCCTGCGAAGCGGGGGCCCCCAGTTCTTC | CASSLRSGGPQFF